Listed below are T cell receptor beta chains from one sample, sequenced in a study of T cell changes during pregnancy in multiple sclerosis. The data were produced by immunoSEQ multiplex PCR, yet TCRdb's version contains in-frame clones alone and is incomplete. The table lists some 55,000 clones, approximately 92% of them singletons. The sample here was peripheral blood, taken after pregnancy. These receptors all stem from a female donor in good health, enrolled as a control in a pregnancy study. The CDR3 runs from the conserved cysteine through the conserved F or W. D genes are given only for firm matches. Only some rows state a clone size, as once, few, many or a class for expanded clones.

CDR3aa: CASQGQGTQPQHF
CDR3nt: TGTGCCAGCCAGGGACAGGGGACTCAGCCCCAGCATTTT
j_gene: TRBJ1-5
abundance: NA
len: 13
d_gene: TRBD1
v_gene: TRBV6-5

CDR3aa: CASSLIPTSGYNEQFF
CDR3nt: TGTGCCAGCAGCTTAATCCCGACTAGCGGTTACAATGAGCAGTTCTTC
j_gene: TRBJ2-1
abundance: NA
len: 16
d_gene: TRBD2
v_gene: TRBV7-2

CDR3aa: CASSYSRSRDQPQHF
CDR3nt: TGTGCCAGCAGTTACTCAAGGAGTCGAGATCAGCCCCAGCATTTT
j_gene: TRBJ1-5
abundance: NA
len: 15
d_gene: NA
v_gene: TRBV6-6

CDR3aa: CASSPRQGPEKLFF
CDR3nt: TGTGCCAGCAGCCCCAGACAGGGACCTGAAAAACTGTTTTTT
j_gene: TRBJ1-4
abundance: NA
len: 14
d_gene: TRBD1
v_gene: TRBV9

CDR3aa: CASSVGGTRNNEQFF
CDR3nt: TGTGCCAGCAGCGTAGGAGGGACTAGAAATAATGAGCAGTTCTTC
j_gene: TRBJ2-1
abundance: NA
len: 15
d_gene: TRBD2
v_gene: TRBV9

CDR3aa: CASSYRLDRQETQYF
CDR3nt: TGTGCCAGCAGTTACCGCCTTGACAGGCAAGAGACCCAGTACTTC
j_gene: TRBJ2-5
abundance: NA
len: 15
d_gene: NA
v_gene: TRBV6-5

CDR3aa: CARWDREEGEQFF
CDR3nt: TGTGCCAGATGGGACAGGGAGGAGGGTGAGCAGTTCTTC
j_gene: TRBJ2-1
abundance: NA
len: 13
d_gene: TRBD1
v_gene: TRBV2

CDR3aa: CASSRTSIADTQYF
CDR3nt: TGTGCCAGCAGCCGGACTAGTATTGCAGATACGCAGTATTTT
j_gene: TRBJ2-3
abundance: NA
len: 14
d_gene: TRBD2
v_gene: TRBV7-2

CDR3aa: CASSPKRQASTDTQYF
CDR3nt: TGTGCCAGCTCACCAAAAAGGCAGGCCAGCACAGATACGCAGTATTTT
j_gene: TRBJ2-3
abundance: NA
len: 16
d_gene: NA
v_gene: TRBV18

CDR3aa: CASSMGGEETQYF
CDR3nt: TGTGCCAGTAGTATGGGGGGTGAGGAGACCCAGTACTTC
j_gene: TRBJ2-5
abundance: NA
len: 13
d_gene: NA
v_gene: TRBV19

CDR3aa: CASSQEGNTEAFF
CDR3nt: TGTGCCAGCAGCCAGGAGGGGAACACTGAAGCTTTCTTT
j_gene: TRBJ1-1
abundance: NA
len: 13
d_gene: NA
v_gene: TRBV6-5

CDR3aa: CATSRHGGKETQYF
CDR3nt: TGTGCCACCAGCCGTCACGGCGGGAAAGAGACCCAGTACTTC
j_gene: TRBJ2-5
abundance: NA
len: 14
d_gene: NA
v_gene: TRBV15

CDR3aa: CASSFQGTEAFF
CDR3nt: TGTGCCAGCAGCTTTCAGGGGACTGAAGCTTTCTTT
j_gene: TRBJ1-1
abundance: NA
len: 12
d_gene: NA
v_gene: TRBV7-9

CDR3aa: CASSYAELAGGGSGEQFF
CDR3nt: TGCGCCAGCAGCTACGCCGAGCTAGCGGGAGGCGGGTCGGGTGAGCAGTTCTTC
j_gene: TRBJ2-1
abundance: NA
len: 18
d_gene: TRBD2
v_gene: TRBV5-1

CDR3aa: CASSLAGGGNPYEQYF
CDR3nt: TGTGCCAGCAGCTTAGCAGGGGGGGGCAATCCCTACGAGCAGTACTTC
j_gene: TRBJ2-7
abundance: NA
len: 16
d_gene: NA
v_gene: TRBV7-8

CDR3aa: CASSQSTGQLNEKLFF
CDR3nt: TGCGCCAGCAGTCAATCTACCGGACAGCTTAATGAAAAACTGTTTTTT
j_gene: TRBJ1-4
abundance: NA
len: 16
d_gene: NA
v_gene: TRBV23-1

CDR3aa: CASSRDSFSDYNEQFF
CDR3nt: TGTGCCAGCAGCCGAGACTCCTTTTCAGACTACAATGAGCAGTTCTTC
j_gene: TRBJ2-1
abundance: NA
len: 16
d_gene: NA
v_gene: TRBV11-3

CDR3aa: CASSPSQGRNQPQHF
CDR3nt: TGTGCCAGCAGTCCCTCACAGGGGAGGAATCAGCCCCAGCATTTT
j_gene: TRBJ1-5
abundance: few
len: 15
d_gene: TRBD1
v_gene: TRBV11-2

CDR3aa: CASSDGTPSNYGYTF
CDR3nt: TGTGCCAGCAGTGATGGGACACCCTCTAACTATGGCTACACCTTC
j_gene: TRBJ1-2
abundance: NA
len: 15
d_gene: NA
v_gene: TRBV6-4

CDR3aa: CASSPGGFEFNSYEQYF
CDR3nt: TGTGCCAGCAGCCCCGGCGGGTTCGAGTTCAACTCCTACGAGCAGTACTTC
j_gene: TRBJ2-7
abundance: NA
len: 17
d_gene: NA
v_gene: TRBV7-9

CDR3aa: CASRLQGANTEAFF
CDR3nt: TGTGCCAGTAGGCTACAGGGAGCGAACACTGAAGCTTTCTTT
j_gene: TRBJ1-1
abundance: NA
len: 14
d_gene: NA
v_gene: TRBV19

CDR3aa: CASSPGTGGGYEQYF
CDR3nt: TGTGCCAGCTCACCCGGGACAGGGGGGGGTTACGAGCAGTACTTC
j_gene: TRBJ2-7
abundance: NA
len: 15
d_gene: TRBD1
v_gene: TRBV18

CDR3aa: CALGSRELFF
CDR3nt: TGTGCCCTAGGGAGTCGGGAGCTGTTTTTT
j_gene: TRBJ2-2
abundance: NA
len: 10
d_gene: NA
v_gene: TRBV6-1

CDR3aa: CAWNKGGDGYGYTF
CDR3nt: TGTGCCTGGAATAAGGGAGGCGACGGCTATGGCTACACCTTC
j_gene: TRBJ1-2
abundance: NA
len: 14
d_gene: NA
v_gene: TRBV30

CDR3aa: CASSSMTVNTEAFF
CDR3nt: TGTGCCAGCAGCTCGATGACAGTTAACACTGAAGCTTTCTTT
j_gene: TRBJ1-1
abundance: NA
len: 14
d_gene: NA
v_gene: TRBV7-6

CDR3aa: CASFYTTSTDTQYF
CDR3nt: TGCGCCAGCTTCTATACGACTAGCACAGATACGCAGTATTTT
j_gene: TRBJ2-3
abundance: NA
len: 14
d_gene: NA
v_gene: TRBV5-1

CDR3aa: CASSVGASGLEGDQYF
CDR3nt: TGTGCCAGCAGCGTAGGGGCTAGCGGGTTGGAGGGGGACCAGTACTTC
j_gene: TRBJ2-5
abundance: NA
len: 16
d_gene: TRBD2
v_gene: TRBV9

CDR3aa: CASRQNSDTQYF
CDR3nt: TGCGCCAGCAGGCAAAACTCAGATACGCAGTATTTT
j_gene: TRBJ2-3
abundance: NA
len: 12
d_gene: NA
v_gene: TRBV5-1

CDR3aa: CASSPLAGARADTQYF
CDR3nt: TGTGCCAGCAGCCCGTTAGCGGGAGCGAGGGCAGATACGCAGTATTTT
j_gene: TRBJ2-3
abundance: NA
len: 16
d_gene: TRBD2
v_gene: TRBV9

CDR3aa: CASSQDRTIFTGELFF
CDR3nt: TGTGCCAGCAGCCAGGATAGGACAATCTTCACCGGGGAGCTGTTTTTT
j_gene: TRBJ2-2
abundance: NA
len: 16
d_gene: NA
v_gene: TRBV14

CDR3aa: CASSFGHHPYNEQFF
CDR3nt: TGTGCCAGCAGCTTTGGGCACCACCCCTACAATGAGCAGTTCTTC
j_gene: TRBJ2-1
abundance: NA
len: 15
d_gene: NA
v_gene: TRBV12-1

CDR3aa: CASSFLWQGYGYTF
CDR3nt: TGTGCCAGCAGCTTCCTTTGGCAGGGGTATGGCTACACCTTC
j_gene: TRBJ1-2
abundance: NA
len: 14
d_gene: NA
v_gene: TRBV5-5

CDR3aa: CASSLMLGDTYEQYF
CDR3nt: TGTGCCAGCAGCTTAATGCTGGGAGACACCTACGAGCAGTACTTC
j_gene: TRBJ2-7
abundance: NA
len: 15
d_gene: NA
v_gene: TRBV7-9

CDR3aa: CASSGGINQPQHF
CDR3nt: TGTGCCAGCAGCGGGGGGATCAATCAGCCCCAGCATTTT
j_gene: TRBJ1-5
abundance: NA
len: 13
d_gene: NA
v_gene: TRBV13

CDR3aa: CASSSRGLTEAFF
CDR3nt: TGTGCCAGCAGTTCCAGGGGGCTCACTGAAGCTTTCTTT
j_gene: TRBJ1-1
abundance: NA
len: 13
d_gene: TRBD1
v_gene: TRBV28

CDR3aa: CASSPLTSGGLSQFF
CDR3nt: TGTGCCAGCAGCCCACTGACTAGCGGGGGGTTATCGCAGTTCTTC
j_gene: TRBJ2-1
abundance: NA
len: 15
d_gene: TRBD2
v_gene: TRBV7-9

CDR3aa: CASSFHVVGYTF
CDR3nt: TGTGCCAGCAGCTTTCATGTAGTTGGCTACACCTTC
j_gene: TRBJ1-2
abundance: once
len: 12
d_gene: NA
v_gene: TRBV7-9

CDR3aa: CASSLAGGTLNIQYF
CDR3nt: TGTGCCAGCAGCTTAGCGGGAGGGACACTAAACATTCAGTACTTC
j_gene: TRBJ2-4
abundance: NA
len: 15
d_gene: TRBD2
v_gene: TRBV5-6

CDR3aa: CASSHPLAGVYEQYF
CDR3nt: TGCGCCAGCAGCCATCCACTAGCGGGGGTATACGAGCAGTACTTC
j_gene: TRBJ2-7
abundance: NA
len: 15
d_gene: TRBD2
v_gene: TRBV4-1

CDR3aa: CASSPLDYQETQYF
CDR3nt: TGTGCCAGCAGTCCTCTGGACTACCAAGAGACCCAGTACTTC
j_gene: TRBJ2-5
abundance: NA
len: 14
d_gene: NA
v_gene: TRBV6-5

CDR3aa: CASSMRDGANVLTF
CDR3nt: TGTGCCAGTAGTATGCGGGATGGGGCCAACGTCCTGACTTTC
j_gene: TRBJ2-6
abundance: NA
len: 14
d_gene: NA
v_gene: TRBV19

CDR3aa: CASSQGGLAGELYEQYF
CDR3nt: TGCGCCAGCAGCCAGGGGGGACTAGCGGGAGAATTATACGAGCAGTACTTC
j_gene: TRBJ2-7
abundance: NA
len: 17
d_gene: TRBD2
v_gene: TRBV4-3

CDR3aa: CASSDGTGVPTEAFF
CDR3nt: TGTGCCAGCAGTGATGGGACAGGAGTGCCTACTGAAGCTTTCTTT
j_gene: TRBJ1-1
abundance: NA
len: 15
d_gene: TRBD1
v_gene: TRBV6-1

CDR3aa: CASRLAGGPREQYF
CDR3nt: TGTGCCAGCAGGCTAGCGGGGGGCCCCCGGGAGCAGTACTTC
j_gene: TRBJ2-7
abundance: NA
len: 14
d_gene: TRBD2
v_gene: TRBV5-4

CDR3aa: CASTRGGSYNEQFF
CDR3nt: TGTGCCAGTACGCGGGGGGGCTCCTACAATGAGCAGTTCTTC
j_gene: TRBJ2-1
abundance: NA
len: 14
d_gene: TRBD2
v_gene: TRBV6-5